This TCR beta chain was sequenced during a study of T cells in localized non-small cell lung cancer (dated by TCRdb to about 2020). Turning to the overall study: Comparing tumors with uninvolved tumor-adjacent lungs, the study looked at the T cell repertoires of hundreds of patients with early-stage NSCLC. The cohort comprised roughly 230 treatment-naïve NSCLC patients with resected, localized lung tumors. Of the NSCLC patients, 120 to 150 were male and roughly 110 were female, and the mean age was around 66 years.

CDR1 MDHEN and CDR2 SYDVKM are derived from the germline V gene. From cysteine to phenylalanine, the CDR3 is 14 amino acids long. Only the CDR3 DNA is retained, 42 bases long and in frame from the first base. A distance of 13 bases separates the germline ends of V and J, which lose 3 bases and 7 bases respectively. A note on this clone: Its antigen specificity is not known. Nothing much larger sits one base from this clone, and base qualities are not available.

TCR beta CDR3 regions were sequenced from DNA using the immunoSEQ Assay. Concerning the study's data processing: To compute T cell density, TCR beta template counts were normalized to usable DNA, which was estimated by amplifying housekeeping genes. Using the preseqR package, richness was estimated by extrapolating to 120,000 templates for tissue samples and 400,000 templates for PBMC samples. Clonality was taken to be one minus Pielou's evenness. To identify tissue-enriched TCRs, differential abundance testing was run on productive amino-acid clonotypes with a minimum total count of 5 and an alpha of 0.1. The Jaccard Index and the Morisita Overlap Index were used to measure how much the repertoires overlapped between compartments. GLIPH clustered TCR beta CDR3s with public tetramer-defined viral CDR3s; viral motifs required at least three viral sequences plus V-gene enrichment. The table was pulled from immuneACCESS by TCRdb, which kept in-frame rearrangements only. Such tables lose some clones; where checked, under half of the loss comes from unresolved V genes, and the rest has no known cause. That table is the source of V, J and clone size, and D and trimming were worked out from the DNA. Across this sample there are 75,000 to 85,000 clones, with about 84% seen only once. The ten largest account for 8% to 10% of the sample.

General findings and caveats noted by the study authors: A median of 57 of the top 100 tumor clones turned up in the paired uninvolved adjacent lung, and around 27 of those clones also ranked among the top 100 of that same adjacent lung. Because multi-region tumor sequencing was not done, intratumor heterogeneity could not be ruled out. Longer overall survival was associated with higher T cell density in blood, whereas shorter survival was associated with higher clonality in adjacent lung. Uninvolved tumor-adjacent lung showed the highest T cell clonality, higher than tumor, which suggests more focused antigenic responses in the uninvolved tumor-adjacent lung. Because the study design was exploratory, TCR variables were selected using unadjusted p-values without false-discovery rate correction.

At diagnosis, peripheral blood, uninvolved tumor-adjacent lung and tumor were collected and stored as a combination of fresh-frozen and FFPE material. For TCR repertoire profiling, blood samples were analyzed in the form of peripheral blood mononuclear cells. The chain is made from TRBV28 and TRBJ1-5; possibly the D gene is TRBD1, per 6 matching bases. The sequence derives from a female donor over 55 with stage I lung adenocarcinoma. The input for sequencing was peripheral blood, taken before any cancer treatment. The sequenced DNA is TGTGCCAGCAGTTTCGGGCAGGGGAAACAGCCCCAGCATTTT. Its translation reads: CASSFGQGKQPQHF. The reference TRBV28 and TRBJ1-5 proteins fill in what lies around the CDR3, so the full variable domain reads DVKVTQSSRYLVKRTGEKVFLECVQDMDHENMFWYRQDPGLGLRLIYFSYDVKMKEKGDIPEGYSVSREKKERFSLILESASTNQTSMYLCASSFGQGKQPQHFGDGTRLSIL.